One sample yielded the 5 T cell receptor beta chains listed below, sequenced in a study of coeliac disease. TCRdb's table, derived via immunoSEQ multiplex PCR, lists solely in-frame clones and lacks some. The sample shows thousands of clones, roughly 60% of them seen only once. Sequencing input: lymphocytes from the gut lamina propria. These receptors were obtained from a man aged 55 to 70 with celiac disease on a gluten-free diet.

This clone was observed once. The gene calls are TRBV6-6 and TRBJ1-5; no firm D call. The CDR3 covers 15 residues. Germline V gives CDR1 MNHNY, CDR2 SVGAGI (reference sequence). V was pared by 0 bases and J by 1 base, with 7 bases between. CDR3 loop: CASSYSRASNQPQHF. DNA for the CDR3: TGTGCCAGCAGTTACTCGAGGGCGAGCAATCAGCCCCAGCATTTT.

Comment on this clone: The sample has other DNA sequences that encode this CDR3 too. This chain uses TRBV28 with TRBJ2-7; D gene uncertain. Germline V gene lookup returns CDR1 MDHEN and CDR2 SYDVKM. V was cut by 2 bases and J by 2 bases, with 4 bases left in between. The CDR3 contains 12 residues. The CDR3 region is CASSLAAYEQYF. For the CDR3, the DNA is TGTGCCAGCAGTTTAGCAGCCTACGAGCAGTACTTC.

With regard to this clone: The same CDR3 can be traced to other DNA sequences in this sample. This rearrangement joins TRBV6-1 to TRBJ1-6; the match to TRBD1 covers 8 bases. With V trimmed by 8 bases and J by 6 bases, 6 bases remained unmatched. There are 14 residues in the CDR3. Germline CDR1 is MNHNS and CDR2 is SASEGT. In DNA, the CDR3 is TGTGCCAGCTCTGGACAGGGAGGTAATTCACCCCTCCACTTT. It is translated as CASSGQGGNSPLHF.

J is TRBJ1-2 and V is TRBV29-1; 9 bases line up with TRBD1. V lost 4 bases, J lost 2 bases, and 2 bases stayed unmatched. Germline CDR1 is SQVTM and CDR2 is ANQGSEA. The CDR3 length is 13 residues. The CDR3 reads CSVGTGANYGYTF. The CDR3 coding sequence is TGCAGCGTTGGGACAGGGGCGAACTATGGCTACACCTTC.

The chain has TRBV7-3 and TRBJ2-2; D unclear. Looked up from germline, CDR1 is SGHTA and CDR2 is FQGTGA. V lost 5 bases to trimming and J lost 4 bases, with 8 bases between them. The CDR3 runs 13 residues. CDR3 nucleotide sequence: TGTGCCAGCAGCCCCACAAGCACCGGGGAGCTGTTTTTT. Protein: CASSPTSTGELFF. Full variable domain (outside the CDR3, taken from reference TRBV7-3 and TRBJ2-2): GAGVSQTPSNKVTEKGKYVELRCDPISGHTALYWYRQSLGQGPEFLIYFQGTGAADDSGLPNDRFFAVRPEGSVSTLKIQRTERGDSAVYLCASSPTSTGELFFGEGSRLTVL.